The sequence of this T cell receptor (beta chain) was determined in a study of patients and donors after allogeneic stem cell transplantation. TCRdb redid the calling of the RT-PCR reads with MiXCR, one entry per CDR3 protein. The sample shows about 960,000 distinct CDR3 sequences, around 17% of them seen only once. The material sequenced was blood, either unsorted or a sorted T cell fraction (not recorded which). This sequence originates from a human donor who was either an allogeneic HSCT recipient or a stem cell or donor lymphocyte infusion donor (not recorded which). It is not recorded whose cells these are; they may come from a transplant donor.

The CDR3 region has the DNA TGTGCCAGCAGTTATAAAGCGGGGGGGCCTGAGAATGAGCAGTTCTTC. Translation gives CASSYKAGGPENEQFF. This chain joins TRBV27 and TRBJ2-1; 10 positions match TRBD2. Germline V lookup: CDR1 MNHEY, CDR2 SMNVEV (reference sequence). V trimming: 4 bases; J trimming: 7 bases; junction bases outside the gene matches: 10. The CDR3 contains 16 residues.